The clone carrying this TCR beta chain was observed many times. What it binds is not known. The data were obtained in a study of CD8+CD57+ T cells in acquired aplastic anemia. Whole-study context: Sorted CD4+ and CD8+ cells yielded DNA averaging about 2.9 ug.

The CDR3 sequence is 14 residues long. Germline CDR1 is DFQATT and CDR2 is SNEGSKA (reference sequence). V lost 2 bases to trimming and J lost 9 bases; unmatched junction nucleotides: 11. Study results and caveats: Patients had approximately 29 CD8+ CDR3 sequences in common with controls (the shared set).

CDR3 and TCR beta VDJ profiling relied on genomic DNA as the template. Via MiXCR, TCRdb re-called the reads, giving one row per CDR3 protein. The sample consists of 190,000 or so distinct CDR3 sequences, around 48% of them appearing once. Sequenced patients had shown CD8+CD57+ cell expansion by flow cytometry. Sequencing used sorted CD4+, CD8+, or CD8+CD57+ T cells (not recorded which) from PBMCs. The V gene is TRBV20-1, the J gene TRBJ2-7; 9 bases fit TRBD1. The sequence came from a human donor with aplastic anemia. Here the CDR3 reads CSARSGTGKGGQYF. The DNA of the CDR3 is TGCAGTGCTAGATCAGGGACAGGGAAGGGGGGGCAGTACTTC.